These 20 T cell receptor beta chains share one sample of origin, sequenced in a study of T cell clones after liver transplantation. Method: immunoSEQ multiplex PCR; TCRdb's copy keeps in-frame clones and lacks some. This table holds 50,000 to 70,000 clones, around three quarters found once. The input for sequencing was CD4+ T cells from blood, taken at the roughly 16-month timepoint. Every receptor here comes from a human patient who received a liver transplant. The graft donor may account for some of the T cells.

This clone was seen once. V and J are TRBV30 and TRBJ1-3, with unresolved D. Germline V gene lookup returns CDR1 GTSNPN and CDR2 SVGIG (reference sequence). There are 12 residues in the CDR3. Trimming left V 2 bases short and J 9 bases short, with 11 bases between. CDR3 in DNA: TGTGCCTGGAGTTCACCTGGAGGCACCATATATTTT. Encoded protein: CAWSSPGGTIYF.

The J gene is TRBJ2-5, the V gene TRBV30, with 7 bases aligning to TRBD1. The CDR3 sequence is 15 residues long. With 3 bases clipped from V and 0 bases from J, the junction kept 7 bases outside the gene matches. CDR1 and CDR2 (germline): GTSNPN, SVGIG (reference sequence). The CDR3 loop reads CAWSKMDRNQETQYF. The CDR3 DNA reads TGTGCCTGGAGCAAGATGGACAGGAACCAAGAGACCCAGTACTTC. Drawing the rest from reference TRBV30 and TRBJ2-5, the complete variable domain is SQTIHQWPATLVQPVGSPLSLECTVEGTSNPNLYWYRQAAGRGLQLLFYSVGIGQISSEVPQNLSASRPQDRQFILSSKKLLLSDSGFYLCAWSKMDRNQETQYFGPGTRLLVL.

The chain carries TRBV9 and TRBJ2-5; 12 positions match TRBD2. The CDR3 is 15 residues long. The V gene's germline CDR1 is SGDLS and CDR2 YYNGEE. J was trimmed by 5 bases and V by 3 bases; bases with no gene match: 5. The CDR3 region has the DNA TGTGCCAGCAGCGCTAGCGGGGGGGCCTGGGAGACCCAGTACTTC. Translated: CASSASGGAWETQYF.

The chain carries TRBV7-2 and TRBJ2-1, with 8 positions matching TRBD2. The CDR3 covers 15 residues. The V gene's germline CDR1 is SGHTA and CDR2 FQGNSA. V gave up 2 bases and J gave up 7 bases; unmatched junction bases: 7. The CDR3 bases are TGTGCCAGCAGCTTACCCACTAGCGGTATGAATGAGCAGTTCTTC. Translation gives CASSLPTSGMNEQFF.

CDR3 region: CASSSGQALGANVLTF. The CDR3, as DNA: TGTGCCAGCAGTTCCGGACAGGCTCTTGGGGCCAACGTCCTGACTTTC. The rearrangement uses TRBV6-5 and TRBJ2-6, with TRBD1 matching over 7 bases. CDR3 length: 16 residues. The ends lost 4 bases at V and 3 bases at J; junction bases unmatched: 6. Germline CDR1 MNHEY, CDR2 SVGAGI.

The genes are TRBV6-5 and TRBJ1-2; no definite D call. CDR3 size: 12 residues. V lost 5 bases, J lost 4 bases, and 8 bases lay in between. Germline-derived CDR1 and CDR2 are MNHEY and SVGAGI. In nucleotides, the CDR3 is TGTGCCAGCAGTGGACGGCCCTATGGCTACACCTTC. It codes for CASSGRPYGYTF.

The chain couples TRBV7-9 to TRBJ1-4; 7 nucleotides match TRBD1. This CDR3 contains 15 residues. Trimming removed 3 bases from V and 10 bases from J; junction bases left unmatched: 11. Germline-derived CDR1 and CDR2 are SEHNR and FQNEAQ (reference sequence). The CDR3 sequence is CASSLTGMPYVKLFF. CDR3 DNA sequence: TGTGCCAGCAGCTTGACAGGGATGCCGTATGTAAAACTGTTTTTT.

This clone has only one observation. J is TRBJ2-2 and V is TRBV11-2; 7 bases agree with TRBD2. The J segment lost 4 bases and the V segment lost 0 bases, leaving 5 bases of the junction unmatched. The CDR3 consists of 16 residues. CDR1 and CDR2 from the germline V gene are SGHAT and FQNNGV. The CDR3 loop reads CASSLDQGGFTGELFF. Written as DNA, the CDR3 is TGTGCCAGCAGCTTAGATCAGGGAGGGTTCACCGGGGAGCTGTTTTTT.

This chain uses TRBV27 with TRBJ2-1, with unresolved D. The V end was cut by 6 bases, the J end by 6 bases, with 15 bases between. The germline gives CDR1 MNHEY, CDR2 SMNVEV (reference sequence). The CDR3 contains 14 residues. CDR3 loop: CASSPFWGSNEQFF. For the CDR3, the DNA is TGTGCCAGCAGCCCCTTCTGGGGTAGCAATGAGCAGTTCTTC.

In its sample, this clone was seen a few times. CDR3 amino acids: CASSLSLLGNQPQHF. The CDR3 DNA is TGTGCCAGCAGTTTATCCTTGTTAGGGAATCAGCCCCAGCATTTT. The rearrangement links TRBV27 to TRBJ1-5, with D unresolved. The germline V gene encodes CDR1 MNHEY and CDR2 SMNVEV (reference sequence). V was shortened by 0 bases and J by 4 bases, with 10 bases between the two germline ends. CDR3 length: 15 amino acids.

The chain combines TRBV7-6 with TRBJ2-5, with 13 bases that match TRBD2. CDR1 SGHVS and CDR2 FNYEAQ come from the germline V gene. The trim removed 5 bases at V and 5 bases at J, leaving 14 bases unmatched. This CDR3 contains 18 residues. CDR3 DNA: TGTGCCAGCAGCCCCCGGACTAGCGGGAGTCCGTTCGGGGAGACCCAGTACTTC. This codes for CASSPRTSGSPFGETQYF.

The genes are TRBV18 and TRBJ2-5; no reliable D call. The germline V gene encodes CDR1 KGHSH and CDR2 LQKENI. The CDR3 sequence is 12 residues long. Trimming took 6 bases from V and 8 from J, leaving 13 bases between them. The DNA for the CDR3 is TGTGCCAGCTCCCAGGACCGCGGCACCCAGTACTTC. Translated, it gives CASSQDRGTQYF.

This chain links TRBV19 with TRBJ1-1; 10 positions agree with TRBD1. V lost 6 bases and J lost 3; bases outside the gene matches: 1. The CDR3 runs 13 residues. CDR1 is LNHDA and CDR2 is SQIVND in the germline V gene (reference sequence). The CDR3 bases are TGTGCCAGTAGAGGGACAGGGGACACTGAAGCTTTCTTT. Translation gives CASRGTGDTEAFF.

CDR3 nucleotide sequence: TGTGCCAGCAAACTGGCCGGGACGGTGAACACCGGGGAGCTGTTTTTT. This translates into CASKLAGTVNTGELFF. The chain employs TRBV28 and TRBJ2-2; D may correspond to TRBD1 or TRBD2 (5 bases each). This CDR3 has 16 amino acids. Germline lookup yields CDR1 MDHEN and CDR2 SYDVKM. The ends were cut back, 7 bases at V and 1 base at J, with 16 bases in the middle.

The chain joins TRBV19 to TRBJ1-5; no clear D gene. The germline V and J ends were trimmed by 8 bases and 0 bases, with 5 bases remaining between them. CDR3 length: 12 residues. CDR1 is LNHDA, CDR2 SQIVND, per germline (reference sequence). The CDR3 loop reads CASSYSNQPQHF. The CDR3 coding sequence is TGTGCCAGTTCGTATAGCAATCAGCCCCAGCATTTT.

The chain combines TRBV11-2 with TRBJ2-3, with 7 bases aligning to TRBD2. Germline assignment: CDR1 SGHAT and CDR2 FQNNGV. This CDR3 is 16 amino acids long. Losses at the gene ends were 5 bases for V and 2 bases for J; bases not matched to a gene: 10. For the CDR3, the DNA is TGTGCCAGCAGCCCGCGGGGGTCCTTTAACACAGATACGCAGTATTTT. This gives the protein CASSPRGSFNTDTQYF.

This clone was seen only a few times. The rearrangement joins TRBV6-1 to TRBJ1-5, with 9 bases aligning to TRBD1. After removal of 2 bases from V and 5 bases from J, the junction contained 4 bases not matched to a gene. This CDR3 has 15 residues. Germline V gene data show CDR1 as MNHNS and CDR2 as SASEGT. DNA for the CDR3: TGTGCCAGCAGTGAAAGGGGACAGGGCCATCAGCCCCAGCATTTT. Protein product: CASSERGQGHQPQHF.

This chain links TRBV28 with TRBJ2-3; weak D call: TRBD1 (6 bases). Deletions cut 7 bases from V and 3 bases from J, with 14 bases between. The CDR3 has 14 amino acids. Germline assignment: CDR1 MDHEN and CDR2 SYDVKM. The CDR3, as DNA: TGTGCCAGCACGAAGTTCACAGGGACAGATACGCAGTATTTT. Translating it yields CASTKFTGTDTQYF. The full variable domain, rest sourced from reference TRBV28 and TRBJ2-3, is DVKVTQSSRYLVKRTGEKVFLECVQDMDHENMFWYRQDPGLGLRLIYFSYDVKMKEKGDIPEGYSVSREKKERFSLILESASTNQTSMYLCASTKFTGTDTQYFGPGTRLTVL.

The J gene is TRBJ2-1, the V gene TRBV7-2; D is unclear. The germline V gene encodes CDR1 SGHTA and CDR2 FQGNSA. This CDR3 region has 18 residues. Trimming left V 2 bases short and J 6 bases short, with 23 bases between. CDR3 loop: CASSLSFGIVQARNEQFF. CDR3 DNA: TGTGCCAGCAGCTTAAGTTTTGGGATAGTTCAGGCTCGCAATGAGCAGTTCTTC.

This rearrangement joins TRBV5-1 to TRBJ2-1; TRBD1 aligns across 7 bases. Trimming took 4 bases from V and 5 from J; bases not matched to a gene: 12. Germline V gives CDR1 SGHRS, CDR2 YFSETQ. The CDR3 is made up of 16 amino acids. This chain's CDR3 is CASSNQGSGGHNEQFF. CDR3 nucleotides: TGCGCCAGCAGCAATCAGGGGTCAGGGGGTCACAATGAGCAGTTCTTC.